The 15 T cell receptor beta chains below were found in one sample sequenced in a study of PD-L1 blockade in urothelial cancer. Time point described: pretreatment peripheral blood. TCRdb's table, derived via immunoSEQ multiplex PCR, lists solely in-frame clones and lacks some. Among tens of thousands of clones listed, approximately 85% were seen once. The sample in question was PBMCs, obtained around atezolizumab (anti-PD-L1) treatment. Receptor source: a man aged 55 to 70 with urothelial cancer.

The V call is TRBV7-8, the J call TRBJ2-7, with TRBD1 identical over 9 bases. Losses at the gene ends were 2 bases for V and 7 bases for J; bases not matched to a gene: 15. Per the germline V gene, CDR1 is SGHVS and CDR2 is FQNEAQ. This CDR3 has 17 amino acids. The CDR3 spells CASSLLTGTGHVREQYF. The CDR3 DNA reads as TGTGCCAGCAGCTTATTAACCGGGACAGGGCATGTCAGGGAGCAGTACTTC.

J is TRBJ1-2 and V is TRBV2, with D unresolved. V lost 7 bases and J 8 bases, leaving 17 bases between the germline ends. Germline V gene data show CDR1 as SNHLY and CDR2 as FYNNEI. The CDR3 spans 13 residues. CDR3 DNA: TGTGCCAGCACTCAGACTAGAGCGGCCGGCTACACCTTC. Amino acids: CASTQTRAAGYTF. The full variable domain, in which reference TRBV2 and TRBJ1-2 provide the parts outside the CDR3, is EPEVTQTPSHQVTQMGQEVILRCVPISNHLYFYWYRQILGQKVEFLVSFYNNEISEKSEIFDDQFSVERPDGSNFTLKIRSTKLEDSAMYFCASTQTRAAGYTFGSGTRLTVV.

This rearrangement joins TRBV6-1 to TRBJ2-6, with no clear D. This CDR3 spans 17 amino acids. Germline-derived CDR1 and CDR2 are MNHNS and SASEGT. V dropped 0 bases and J dropped 0 bases, with 9 bases sitting between them. CDR3 nucleotide sequence: TGTGCCAGCAGTGAAGCGCTACGCAACTCTGGGGCCAACGTCCTGACTTTC. This sequence encodes CASSEALRNSGANVLTF.

This chain uses TRBV19 with TRBJ2-1; 8 bases align to TRBD1. The CDR3 has 15 amino acids. V gave up 4 bases and J gave up 8 bases; unmatched junction bases: 10. Germline assignment: CDR1 LNHDA and CDR2 SQIVND (reference sequence). CDR3 in DNA: TGTGCCAGTAGTAAGGGAAACAGGGGGTACGATGAGCAGTTCTTC. Protein: CASSKGNRGYDEQFF.

The V gene is TRBV28, the J gene TRBJ2-5, with TRBD1 matching over 7 bases. V shed 8 bases, J shed 5 bases, and the junction held 5 bases outside the gene matches. CDR3 length: 12 amino acids. Germline V CDR1 and CDR2: MDHEN, SYDVKM. CDR3 protein: CASQGVGETQYF. The CDR3 DNA reads TGTGCCAGCCAGGGGGTGGGCGAGACCCAGTACTTC.

This clone was counted only a few times. The V call is TRBV30, the J call TRBJ1-1, with no clear D. CDR1 is GTSNPN and CDR2 is SVGIG in the germline V gene (reference sequence). With 6 bases removed from V and 10 bases from J, the gap between germline ends came to 18 bases. The CDR3 is 12 amino acids. DNA for the CDR3: TGTGCCTGTTCGGAGCGACTCCAAGGAGCTTTCTTT. Protein: CACSERLQGAFF.

CDR3 nucleotides: TGTGCCAGCAGCCCAGACCCCGACAGCGCTGAAGCTTTCTTT. Translated: CASSPDPDSAEAFF. The rearrangement links TRBV9 to TRBJ1-1, with D possibly being TRBD1 (5 bases). Germline assignment: CDR1 SGDLS and CDR2 YYNGEE. Trimming shortened V by 4 bases and J by 6 bases, and 16 bases separated the two germline ends. This CDR3 spans 14 amino acids.

This clone came up once. The chain employs TRBV7-6 and TRBJ2-2; the match to TRBD2 covers 10 bases. This CDR3 region has 16 residues. The germline V gene has CDR1 SGHVS and CDR2 FNYEAQ. The junction had 7 bases not matched to a gene; V was cut back by 6 bases and J by 3 bases. Here the CDR3 DNA reads TGTGCCAGCAGTCGACTAGCGGGCCCAGACACCGGGGAGCTGTTTTTT. Protein product: CASSRLAGPDTGELFF.

V is TRBV13 and J is TRBJ2-5; 8 positions agree with TRBD1. This CDR3 is 16 amino acids long. Germline CDR1 is PRHDT and CDR2 is FYEKMQ (reference sequence). The junction had 7 bases not matched to a gene; V was cut back by 0 bases and J by 4 bases. CDR3 sequence: CASSLGPSGGLETQYF. DNA of the CDR3: TGTGCCAGCAGCTTAGGCCCCTCAGGGGGCTTAGAGACCCAGTACTTC.

The rearrangement joins TRBV6-4 to TRBJ2-5; TRBD1 aligns across 10 bases. Unmatched junction bases numbered 10, after V lost 2 bases and J lost 4 bases. CDR1 and CDR2 (germline): MRHNA, SNTAGT. The CDR3 sequence is 17 residues long. The CDR3 spells CASSDEPGTGEGETQYF. In DNA, the CDR3 is TGTGCCAGCAGTGACGAGCCCGGGACAGGGGAGGGAGAGACCCAGTACTTC.

The chain carries TRBV28 and TRBJ1-6; tentative D call: TRBD1 (5 bases). The CDR3 length is 16 residues. Germline-derived CDR1 and CDR2 are MDHEN and SYDVKM. Deletions cut 2 bases from V and 0 bases from J, with 8 bases between. CDR3 sequence reads: CASSLQGSSYNSPLHF. CDR3 coding DNA: TGTGCCAGCAGTTTACAGGGAAGCTCCTATAATTCACCCCTCCACTTT.

V usage is TRBV30 and J usage is TRBJ2-3; D is ambiguous. The CDR3 spans 12 residues. The germline V gene has CDR1 GTSNPN and CDR2 SVGIG (reference sequence). V was cut by 2 bases and J by 2 bases, with 5 bases left in between. The CDR3 DNA sequence: TGTGCCTGGAGTTACAACACAGATACGCAGTATTTT. Protein sequence: CAWSYNTDTQYF.

The chain combines TRBV5-4 with TRBJ1-2; the D gene is possibly TRBD1 (6 bases). V dropped 0 bases and J dropped 6 bases, with 9 bases sitting between them. The germline V gene encodes CDR1 SGHNT and CDR2 YYREEE (reference sequence). The CDR3 consists of 13 residues. CDR3 nucleotides: TGTGCCAGCAGCTTGGACAGGGTGGATGGCTACACCTTC. Protein product: CASSLDRVDGYTF.

This clone was seen a few times. This chain connects TRBV30 to TRBJ1-1, with a tentative D call TRBD1 (5 bases). The CDR3 covers 11 residues. Germline V gene sequence: CDR1 GTSNPN, CDR2 SVGIG (reference sequence). Trimming removed 4 bases at V and 3 bases at J, with 6 bases between. CDR3 amino acids: CAWTRDTEAFF. In DNA form, the CDR3 reads TGTGCCTGGACCAGGGACACTGAAGCTTTCTTT.

The chain recombines TRBV6-1 with TRBJ1-6; 10 bases match TRBD1. V shed 0 bases and J 10 bases; nucleotides not matched to a gene: 6. The CDR3 consists of 16 residues. Germline CDR1 is MNHNS and CDR2 is SASEGT. The CDR3 sequence: CASSEAIGQGESPLHF. The CDR3 DNA reads as TGTGCCAGCAGTGAAGCGATCGGACAGGGGGAATCACCCCTCCACTTT.